The present T cell receptor (beta chain) was sequenced within a study of shared clonotypes between healthy human individuals. Comments on this clone: Its antigen remains unknown. In the same sample, other DNA sequences code for this CDR3.

Generated by immunoSEQ multiplex PCR, the TCRdb table keeps only in-frame clones and is missing some. The sample has approximately 1.4 million clones, 95% to 99% seen once; the top ten hold about 0.45%. This CDR3 has 13 amino acids. The germline V and J ends were trimmed by 1 base and 5 bases, with 9 bases remaining between them. Germline lookup yields CDR1 GTSNPN and CDR2 SVGIG (reference sequence). Study-level findings and limits: In this cohort, only blood was sampled, and tissue repertoires likely differ.

The chain links TRBV30 to TRBJ1-5; the D gene is possibly TRBD1 (6 bases). This receptor was taken from a man in his thirties or forties in good health. What was sequenced was naive CD4+ T cells sorted from blood. Subset specified: CD45RA+ positively selected. The DNA for the CDR3 is TGTGCCTGGAGTGGGGGGGGCGATCAGCCCCAGCATTTT. Translated: CAWSGGGDQPQHF.